The next 31 T cell receptor beta chains were all read from a single sample in a study of blood T cell repertoires in COVID-19. Here immunoSEQ multiplex PCR was the method, and the copy in TCRdb shows in-frame clones only, minus some. This table holds 290,000 or so clones, roughly nine tenths found once. The sample comprised peripheral blood. All receptors derive from a man aged 18 to 29 with active or convalescent COVID-19.

Worth noting for this clone: Other DNA sequences of this sample code for an identical CDR3. J is TRBJ1-3 and V is TRBV7-2, with TRBD1 as a possible D gene (5 bases). This CDR3 has 15 residues. V lost 1 base to trimming and J lost 1 base, with 8 bases between them. Germline CDR1 is SGHTA and CDR2 is FQGNSA. The CDR3 DNA follows: TGTGCCAGCAGCTTAGGTCGGGGGTCTGGAAACACCATATATTTT. It encodes CASSLGRGSGNTIYF.

The J gene is TRBJ2-3, the V gene TRBV19; D perhaps matches TRBD1 (8 bases). Germline V gene sequence: CDR1 LNHDA, CDR2 SQIVND (reference sequence). V was clipped by 10 bases and J by 5 bases, with 22 bases between them. The CDR3 sequence is 15 residues long. CDR3 coding DNA: TGTGCCACTTCCGGCGGGGGACAGGTTGGAGATACGCAGTATTTT. It yields the protein CATSGGGQVGDTQYF.

The chain links TRBV9 to TRBJ2-2; D is possibly TRBD2 (5 bases). The CDR3 extends over 15 amino acids. V gave up 0 bases and J gave up 6 bases, with 12 bases separating them. The germline CDR1 and CDR2 sequences are SGDLS and YYNGEE. In DNA form, the CDR3 reads TGTGCCAGCAGCGTAGGAGGGATAAGGTCCGGGGAGCTGTTTTTT. As protein: CASSVGGIRSGELFF.

The rearrangement links TRBV5-1 to TRBJ1-4, with unresolved D. Per the germline V gene, CDR1 is SGHRS and CDR2 is YFSETQ. The germline V and J ends were trimmed by 0 bases and 8 bases, with 11 bases remaining between them. This CDR3 has 14 residues. CDR3 sequence (DNA): TGCGCCAGCAGCTTGGACAGTCGTCGAGAAAAACTGTTTTTT. Protein: CASSLDSRREKLFF.

The V and J genes are TRBV24-1 and TRBJ2-7, with 7 positions matching TRBD1. The germline V gene encodes CDR1 KGHDR and CDR2 SFDVKD. With V trimmed by 10 bases and J by 9 bases, 8 bases remained unmatched. This CDR3 region has 11 residues. The CDR3 coding sequence is TGTGCCACAGGGGACAGTGACTGGCAGTACTTC. It encodes CATGDSDWQYF.

This clone came up a few times. The rearrangement uses TRBV4-2 and TRBJ2-3; 7 positions agree with TRBD1. There are 17 residues in the CDR3. Germline V gene sequence: CDR1 LGHNA, CDR2 YNFKEQ. J lost 1 base, V lost 4 bases, and 11 bases had no gene match. For the CDR3, the DNA is TGTGCCAGCAGCCCGGGACAGATCCATTTGGGCACAGATACGCAGTATTTT. It specifies CASSPGQIHLGTDTQYF.

This chain uses TRBV10-3 with TRBJ1-4, with 10 bases lining up with TRBD1. V shed 5 bases and J 8 bases; nucleotides not matched to a gene: 8. The CDR3 extends over 15 amino acids. The germline V gene has CDR1 ENHRY and CDR2 SYGVKD. The CDR3 DNA sequence: TGTGCCATCAGTCCCGGGACAGGGGTCGAGGAAAAACTGTTTTTT. This translates into CAISPGTGVEEKLFF.

This clone came up a few times. The genes are TRBV5-8 and TRBJ1-5; 7 nucleotides align to TRBD1. V lost 4 bases to trimming and J lost 3 bases; unmatched junction nucleotides: 7. Germline V gives CDR1 SGHTS, CDR2 YDEGEE. The CDR3 is made up of 15 amino acids. The CDR3: CASSAGQKVNQPQHF. As DNA, the CDR3 is TGTGCCAGCAGCGCGGGACAGAAAGTCAATCAGCCCCAGCATTTT.

The chain carries TRBV19 and TRBJ1-2; D is possibly TRBD1 (5 bases). The CDR3 has 15 amino acids. From germline, CDR1 is LNHDA and CDR2 SQIVND (reference sequence). The V and J ends lost 7 bases and 3 bases respectively, with 18 bases between them. The CDR3 here is CASMVKVGGDYGYTF. The DNA for the CDR3 is TGTGCCAGTATGGTTAAGGTTGGAGGGGACTATGGCTACACCTTC.

J is TRBJ1-5 and V is TRBV6-5; no definite D call. Trimming shortened V by 6 bases and J by 1 base, and 7 bases separated the two germline ends. The CDR3 has 13 residues. The germline V gene has CDR1 MNHEY and CDR2 SVGAGI. In nucleotides, the CDR3 is TGTGCCAGCAGAATGGAGAGCAATCAGCCCCAGCATTTT. Translating gives CASRMESNQPQHF.

V usage is TRBV11-2 and J usage is TRBJ2-3; 7 positions agree with TRBD2. Germline CDR1 SGHAT, CDR2 FQNNGV. J was trimmed by 2 bases and V by 10 bases; bases with no gene match: 12. The CDR3 totals 15 residues. CDR3: CATEGSSGFTDTQYF. The CDR3 coding sequence is TGTGCCACCGAGGGGTCTAGCGGTTTCACAGATACGCAGTATTTT.

The rearrangement uses TRBV28 and TRBJ2-5; maybe TRBD2 (6 bases). This CDR3 has 14 residues. CDR1 is MDHEN, CDR2 SYDVKM, per germline. The germline V and J ends were trimmed by 9 bases and 0 bases, with 14 bases remaining between them. CDR3 protein: CASLGGANQETQYF. CDR3 nucleotides: TGTGCCAGTTTGGGCGGGGCGAACCAAGAGACCCAGTACTTC.

The J gene is TRBJ1-2, the V gene TRBV4-1; D is ambiguous. The V gene lost 6 bases and the J gene lost 0 bases, with 17 bases spanning the gap. This CDR3 contains 16 residues. In germline, CDR1 is MGHRA, CDR2 YSYEKL. The CDR3: CASRPPAGNPNYGYTF. The CDR3 DNA reads as TGCGCCAGCAGGCCGCCCGCCGGGAATCCTAACTATGGCTACACCTTC.

This sequence joins TRBV27 and TRBJ1-5; D is unclear. The CDR3 has 14 residues. Per the germline V gene, CDR1 is MNHEY and CDR2 is SMNVEV (reference sequence). V was shortened by 0 bases and J by 9 bases, with 12 bases between the two germline ends. The CDR3 coding sequence is TGTGCCAGCAGTTTATCCAGGAGGGATGGGCCCCAGCATTTT. Its translation: CASSLSRRDGPQHF.

This chain connects TRBV6-6 to TRBJ1-1; 7 positions agree with TRBD1. This CDR3 contains 12 residues. The ends lost 6 bases at V and 8 bases at J; junction bases unmatched: 6. Germline-derived CDR1 and CDR2 are MNHNY and SVGAGI (reference sequence). CDR3 coding DNA: TGTGCCAGCAGCCCAGGGGGAGTCGAAGCTTTCTTT. It codes for CASSPGGVEAFF.

This clone came up a few times. The genes are TRBV7-2 and TRBJ2-7; 12 nucleotides line up with TRBD1. With 1 base clipped from V and 7 bases from J, the junction kept 5 bases outside the gene matches. Per the germline V gene, CDR1 is SGHTA and CDR2 is FQGNSA. The CDR3 is made up of 15 amino acids. The CDR3 region is CASSLGGTGGIEQYF. CDR3 in DNA: TGTGCCAGCAGCTTAGGTGGGACAGGGGGCATAGAGCAGTACTTC.

This clone was found once. This sequence joins TRBV6-5 and TRBJ1-1, with no clear D. The length of the CDR3 is 11 residues. The V and J ends lost 7 bases and 3 bases respectively, with 6 bases between them. Germline-derived CDR1 and CDR2 are MNHEY and SVGAGI. The CDR3 sequence is CASTRYTEAFF. In nucleotides, the CDR3 is TGTGCCAGCACGAGGTACACTGAAGCTTTCTTT.

This clone was seen a single time. The V and J genes are TRBV25-1 and TRBJ2-1; tentative D call: TRBD1 (6 bases). CDR1 MGHDK and CDR2 SYGVNS come from the germline V gene. The CDR3 length is 15 residues. The ends were cut back, 1 base at V and 3 bases at J, with 10 bases in the middle. The CDR3 is CASSESGASYNEQFF. The CDR3 DNA sequence: TGTGCCAGCAGTGAATCAGGGGCCAGCTACAATGAGCAGTTCTTC.

V gene TRBV27 combines with J gene TRBJ1-6; D perhaps matches TRBD1 (5 bases). The CDR3 is 15 residues long. The V end lost 4 bases, the J end lost 3 bases, and 10 bases lay between the germline ends. Germline V gene data show CDR1 as MNHEY and CDR2 as SMNVEV (reference sequence). CDR3: CASSSAGGYNSPLHF. The CDR3 DNA is TGTGCCAGCAGTTCCGCGGGGGGCTATAATTCACCCCTCCACTTT.

The V and J genes are TRBV4-3 and TRBJ1-1, with TRBD1 matching 8 bases. The CDR3 runs 16 residues. The V segment lost 0 bases and the J segment 10 bases; nucleotides outside the gene matches: 13. Germline V gene lookup returns CDR1 LGHNA and CDR2 YSLEER. Here the CDR3 reads CASSQDTRERGQGAFF. The DNA of the CDR3 is TGCGCCAGCAGCCAAGATACCAGGGAAAGAGGACAGGGAGCTTTCTTT.

The gene calls are TRBV28 and TRBJ1-1, with D possibly TRBD1 on 6 matching bases. Germline loops: CDR1 MDHEN, CDR2 SYDVKM. Trimming left V 6 bases short and J 7 bases short, with 18 bases between. The CDR3 totals 14 residues. The CDR3 sequence is CASREPGQWDEAFF. The CDR3 bases are TGTGCCAGCAGAGAGCCGGGACAATGGGATGAAGCTTTCTTT.

This clone was observed once. The chain uses TRBV28 and TRBJ1-1; 7 bases are a match to TRBD1. Germline CDR1 and CDR2: MDHEN and SYDVKM. The CDR3 consists of 14 residues. With V trimmed by 6 bases and J by 1 base, 5 bases remained unmatched. CDR3 bases: TGTGCCAGCAGCCTGGGACAGAAGAACACTGAAGCTTTCTTT. It translates to CASSLGQKNTEAFF. The whole variable domain, filled in from reference TRBV28 and TRBJ1-1, reads DVKVTQSSRYLVKRTGEKVFLECVQDMDHENMFWYRQDPGLGLRLIYFSYDVKMKEKGDIPEGYSVSREKKERFSLILESASTNQTSMYLCASSLGQKNTEAFFGQGTRLTVV.

The rearrangement joins TRBV6-2 or TRBV6-3 to TRBJ1-1; 9 bases line up with TRBD1. Germline loops: CDR1 MNHEY, CDR2 SVGEGT. The CDR3 covers 15 residues. V was pared by 6 bases and J by 7 bases, with 12 bases of the junction left unmatched. The CDR3 here is CASSSGQGTVSEAFF. CDR3 DNA: TGTGCCAGCAGCTCGGGACAGGGAACCGTAAGTGAAGCTTTCTTT.

The rearrangement joins TRBV10-2 to TRBJ1-2; D is unresolved. CDR3 length equals 13 residues. The V and J ends lost 8 bases and 8 bases respectively, with 18 bases between them. In germline, CDR1 is WSHSY, CDR2 SAAADI. The CDR3 coding sequence is TGCGCCAGCCTTGATATCCCGGGGAACGGCTACACCTTC. Translation gives CASLDIPGNGYTF.

The chain combines TRBV4-3 with TRBJ1-6; D gene unclear. The CDR3 consists of 16 residues. V gave up 2 bases and J gave up 5 bases, with 13 bases separating them. Germline V gene data show CDR1 as LGHNA and CDR2 as YSLEER. As DNA, the CDR3 is TGCGCCAGCAGCCAAAAAGAGGGTGCCGATAATTCACCCCTCCACTTT. Translated, it gives CASSQKEGADNSPLHF.

V gene TRBV19 combines with J gene TRBJ2-5; no clear D. CDR3 size: 14 residues. Germline V CDR1 and CDR2: LNHDA, SQIVND (reference sequence). V lost 5 bases and J lost 5, with 15 bases in between. The CDR3 DNA reads TGTGCCAGTAGTTCCAGACCCGACGGGGAGACCCAGTACTTC. This encodes CASSSRPDGETQYF.

V and J are TRBV21-1 and TRBJ2-4; the DNA was not compared with TRBD1, the D call given in the table. TRBV21-1 counts as a pseudogene. The CDR3 extends over 15 amino acids. CDR3 protein: CASSVHNRVRNIQYF. The CDR3 coding sequence is TGTGCCAGCAGCGTCCACAACAGGGTTCGGAACATTCAGTACTTC.

This chain joins TRBV28 and TRBJ2-2; 11 bases map to TRBD2. Germline lookup yields CDR1 MDHEN and CDR2 SYDVKM. The length of the CDR3 is 18 residues. V dropped 8 bases and J dropped 6; count of bases not matched to a gene: 17. The CDR3 DNA is TGTGCCAGCCGGGAGACTAGCGGGAAGACCCTTGAGCCCGGGGAGCTGTTTTTT. It yields the protein CASRETSGKTLEPGELFF.

This chain links TRBV7-7 with TRBJ2-7, with D perhaps matching TRBD2 (5 bases). V was cut by 6 bases and J by 1 base, with 7 bases left in between. In germline, CDR1 is SSHAT, CDR2 FNYEAQ (reference sequence). The CDR3 runs 12 residues. The CDR3 loop is CASRDLSYEQYF. CDR3 nucleotide sequence: TGTGCCAGCAGGGACTTGTCCTACGAGCAGTACTTC.

This chain connects TRBV18 to TRBJ2-7, with TRBD1 identical over 12 bases. The CDR3 length is 15 residues. The J segment lost 7 bases and the V segment lost 3 bases, leaving 7 bases of the junction unmatched. Germline V CDR1 and CDR2: KGHSH, LQKENI. The CDR3 loop reads CASSPGQGARGEQYF. In DNA, the CDR3 is TGTGCCAGCTCACCGGGACAGGGGGCAAGGGGTGAGCAGTACTTC. The full variable domain, its missing parts supplied by reference TRBV18 and TRBJ2-7, is NAGVMQNPRHLVRRRGQEARLRCSPMKGHSHVYWYRQLPEEGLKFMVYLQKENIIDESGMPKERFSAEFPKEGPSILRIQQVVRGDSAAYFCASSPGQGARGEQYFGPGTRLTVT.

This clone was counted a single time. The rearrangement joins TRBV11-2 to TRBJ2-5, with 9 nucleotides matching TRBD1. This CDR3 contains 14 residues. V shed 5 bases and J 7 bases; nucleotides not matched to a gene: 8. Germline loops: CDR1 SGHAT, CDR2 FQNNGV. The CDR3: CASSRTGALGTQYF. The CDR3 DNA reads TGTGCCAGCAGCCGGACAGGGGCCCTGGGGACCCAGTACTTC.